Following are 26 T cell receptor beta chains from one sample sequenced in a study of CD8+ T cells in alopecia areata. Reverse transcription of extracted RNA yielded cDNA, which provided the sequencing template. Clones were sequenced by immunoSEQ multiplex PCR, and TCRdb holds only the in-frame ones, with some missing. The profile shows 69,000 or so clones, 55% to 75% of them singletons. Material: CD8+ T cells sorted from blood, obtained at week 0. Receptors originate from a human donor with alopecia areata.

The chain has TRBV29-1 and TRBJ1-4; no reliable D call. The V and J ends lost 3 bases and 0 bases respectively, with 8 bases between them. Germline V gives CDR1 SQVTM, CDR2 ANQGSEA. CDR3 size: 14 residues. The CDR3 here is CSVDEGATNEKLFF. The DNA for the CDR3 is TGCAGCGTTGATGAGGGAGCAACTAATGAAAAACTGTTTTTT.

V usage is TRBV27 and J usage is TRBJ2-7; 7 positions match TRBD1. Germline CDR1 reads MNHEY; CDR2 reads SMNVEV (reference sequence). V shed 5 bases and J 6 bases; nucleotides not matched to a gene: 25. The CDR3 is 19 amino acids. DNA for the CDR3: TGTGCCAGCAGTCCCCTCACAGGGGCCGTAGGGGCGAACGCCCTCGAGCAGTACTTC. Amino acids: CASSPLTGAVGANALEQYF.

The rearrangement links TRBV4-3 to TRBJ1-5, with 8 bases matching TRBD1. The V and J ends lost 1 base and 3 bases, in that order; junction bases with no gene match: 2. The CDR3 has 15 residues. Germline V gives CDR1 LGHNA, CDR2 YSLEER. DNA for the CDR3: TGCGCCAGCAGCCAAGGGACAGGGAACAATCAGCCCCAGCATTTT. It yields the protein CASSQGTGNNQPQHF.

In this sample, this clone turned up once. The chain couples TRBV5-1 to TRBJ2-5, with 9 positions matching TRBD2. The V gene's germline CDR1 is SGHRS and CDR2 YFSETQ. The V segment lost 5 bases and the J segment 4 bases; nucleotides outside the gene matches: 9. This CDR3 comprises 15 residues. Here the CDR3 reads CASSVAGVSGETQYF. DNA of the CDR3: TGCGCCAGCAGTGTAGCGGGAGTATCAGGAGAGACCCAGTACTTC. The full variable domain, rest sourced from reference TRBV5-1 and TRBJ2-5, is KAGVTQTPRYLIKTRGQQVTLSCSPISGHRSVSWYQQTPGQGLQFLFEYFSETQRNKGNFPGRFSGRQFSNSRSEMNVSTLELGDSALYLCASSVAGVSGETQYFGPGTRLLVL.

The chain joins TRBV27 to TRBJ2-7; a weak D match, TRBD2 (7 bases). This CDR3 has 14 amino acids. Deletions cut 2 bases from V and 3 bases from J, with 11 bases between. Germline assignment: CDR1 MNHEY and CDR2 SMNVEV (reference sequence). In nucleotides, the CDR3 is TGTGCCAGCAGTTTAAACGGGGGGCTCTACGAGCAGTACTTC. The encoded protein is CASSLNGGLYEQYF.

The rearrangement links TRBV7-9 to TRBJ2-3; 10 nucleotides line up with TRBD2. Trimming removed 1 base from V and 3 bases from J; junction bases left unmatched: 7. CDR1 and CDR2 (germline): SEHNR, FQNEAQ (reference sequence). The CDR3 totals 17 residues. This CDR3 reads CASSLEWTSGSTDTQYF. The CDR3 DNA reads TGTGCCAGCAGCTTAGAGTGGACTAGCGGTTCAACAGATACGCAGTATTTT. Full variable domain (remainder filled in from reference TRBV7-9 and TRBJ2-3): DTGVSQNPRHKITKRGQNVTFRCDPISEHNRLYWYRQTLGQGPEFLTYFQNEAQLEKSRLLSDRFSAERPKGSFSTLEIQRTEQGDSAMYLCASSLEWTSGSTDTQYFGPGTRLTVL.

V gene TRBV4-1 combines with J gene TRBJ1-5; no definite D call. Germline-derived CDR1 and CDR2 are MGHRA and YSYEKL. V was cut by 0 bases and J by 5 bases, with 11 bases left in between. This CDR3 comprises 15 residues. The CDR3 loop reads CASSQERSAYQPQHF. CDR3 DNA sequence: TGCGCCAGCAGCCAAGAGAGGTCAGCTTATCAGCCCCAGCATTTT.

This chain connects TRBV5-6 to TRBJ2-3, with 9 bases fitting TRBD1. The CDR3 covers 16 residues. V lost 4 bases and J lost 2; bases outside the gene matches: 8. CDR1 is SGHDT and CDR2 is YYEEEE in the germline V gene. The CDR3 DNA follows: TGTGCCAGCAGCCCGGGGACAGGGCTAGCCACAGATACGCAGTATTTT. It translates to CASSPGTGLATDTQYF.

The chain employs TRBV7-2 and TRBJ1-5; D is perhaps TRBD1 (6 bases). Germline assignment: CDR1 SGHTA and CDR2 FQGNSA. The CDR3 runs 14 residues. The V end was cut by 5 bases, the J end by 5 bases, with 13 bases between. CDR3 loop: CASSLDGGHQPQHF. For the CDR3, the DNA is TGTGCCAGCAGCCTCGACGGGGGCCATCAGCCCCAGCATTTT. Looking up the rest from reference TRBV7-2 and TRBJ1-5 gives the full variable domain: GAGVSQSPSNKVTEKGKDVELRCDPISGHTALYWYRQSLGQGLEFLIYFQGNSAPDKSGLPSDRFSAERTGGSVSTLTIQRTQQEDSAVYLCASSLDGGHQPQHFGDGTRLSIL.

The chain has TRBV25-1 and TRBJ2-1; 7 nucleotides align to TRBD1. In germline, CDR1 is MGHDK, CDR2 SYGVNS. CDR3 size: 15 residues. The V gene end was trimmed by 3 bases and the J gene end by 4 bases; junction bases not matched to a gene: 6. CDR3 sequence (DNA): TGTGCCAGCAGTGATTGGACAGGTCCGTACAATGAGCAGTTCTTC. This sequence encodes CASSDWTGPYNEQFF.

This clone has only a few counts. This chain joins TRBV29-1 and TRBJ2-5, with D perhaps matching TRBD2 (7 bases). There are 16 residues in the CDR3. V shed 0 bases and J shed 0 bases, with 14 bases lying between them. Germline CDR1 reads SQVTM; CDR2 reads ANQGSEA. In nucleotides, the CDR3 is TGCAGCGTTGAAGATTTGGCGGGGGCGTACCAAGAGACCCAGTACTTC. Its protein product is CSVEDLAGAYQETQYF.

A word on this clone: Germline and junction disagree at one end, which may indicate a read error. The rearrangement links TRBV27 to TRBJ2-2; D ambiguous. Per the germline V gene, CDR1 is MNHEY and CDR2 is SMNVEV (reference sequence). The CDR3 extends over 13 amino acids. CDR3 coding DNA: TGTGCCAGCAGTTTCTGGTTAACCTGGGAACTGTTTTTT. Residues: CASSFWLTWELFF.

The chain uses TRBV25-1 and TRBJ1-2; D gene ambiguous. CDR1 MGHDK and CDR2 SYGVNS come from the germline V gene. Trimming took 3 bases from V and 8 from J, leaving 28 bases between them. This CDR3 has 18 residues. Here the CDR3 reads CASSDQPTISESPGGYTF. The DNA of the CDR3 is TGTGCCAGCAGTGATCAACCTACAATTAGTGAGAGTCCGGGGGGCTACACCTTC.

The chain employs TRBV29-1 and TRBJ2-1, with 11 bases that match TRBD2. From germline, CDR1 is SQVTM and CDR2 ANQGSEA. V was pared by 3 bases and J by 9 bases, with 7 bases of the junction left unmatched. The CDR3 runs to 14 residues. Here the CDR3 reads CSVDETSGEAEQFF. CDR3 DNA: TGCAGCGTTGACGAGACTAGCGGGGAAGCTGAGCAGTTCTTC.

The V gene is TRBV5-1, the J gene TRBJ2-7; 9 nucleotides match TRBD2. CDR1 is SGHRS and CDR2 is YFSETQ in the germline V gene. V was pared by 1 base and J by 5 bases, with 4 bases of the junction left unmatched. The length of the CDR3 is 14 residues. The CDR3 is CASSLFSGSDEQYF. In DNA, the CDR3 is TGCGCCAGCAGCTTGTTTAGCGGGAGCGACGAGCAGTACTTC.

This chain links TRBV14 with TRBJ2-1; 8 positions agree with TRBD1. V shed 4 bases and J 4 bases; nucleotides not matched to a gene: 9. Germline V gene sequence: CDR1 SGHDN, CDR2 FVKESK. The CDR3 contains 16 residues. For the CDR3, the DNA is TGTGCCAGCAGCCCCTTCGGACAGGGTGCTTACAATGAGCAGTTCTTC. It codes for CASSPFGQGAYNEQFF.

J is TRBJ2-2 and V is TRBV5-6, with D perhaps TRBD2 (6 bases). This CDR3 has 13 amino acids. Looked up from germline, CDR1 is SGHDT and CDR2 is YYEEEE. V shed 5 bases and J shed 5 bases, with 10 bases lying between them. CDR3 sequence reads: CASSFLATGELFF. The CDR3 DNA is TGTGCCAGCAGTTTTCTAGCGACCGGGGAGCTGTTTTTT.

This clone has just a few counts. This chain uses TRBV9 with TRBJ2-2; D gene unclear. From germline, CDR1 is SGDLS and CDR2 YYNGEE. The length of the CDR3 is 20 residues. The V and J ends lost 2 bases and 5 bases respectively, with 28 bases between them. The CDR3 DNA follows: TGTGCCAGCAGCGTGTACCTAGTAGCAGGCTGGGATTCTCATACCGGGGAGCTGTTTTTT. Translated: CASSVYLVAGWDSHTGELFF.

The V call is TRBV15, the J call TRBJ2-2; D is perhaps TRBD1 (7 bases). V lost 0 bases to trimming and J lost 4 bases, with 18 bases between them. Looked up from germline, CDR1 is LNHNV and CDR2 is YYDKDF (reference sequence). This CDR3 is built from 18 residues. As DNA, the CDR3 is TGTGCCACCAGCAGAGACGAAGGCAACAGGGGACTCACCGGGGAGCTGTTTTTT. It yields the protein CATSRDEGNRGLTGELFF.

The chain recombines TRBV29-1 with TRBJ1-4; 10 bases fit TRBD1. The CDR3 consists of 13 residues. V lost 6 bases and J lost 8; bases outside the gene matches: 6. Germline V gene data show CDR1 as SQVTM and CDR2 as ANQGSEA. This CDR3 reads CSVPGQGLEKLFF. The CDR3 nucleotides read TGCAGCGTACCGGGACAGGGGTTGGAAAAACTGTTTTTT. Variable domain in full (rest from reference TRBV29-1 and TRBJ1-4): SAVISQKPSRDICQRGTSLTIQCQVDSQVTMMFWYRQQPGQSLTLIATANQGSEATYESGFVIDKFPISRPNLTFSTLTVSNMSPEDSSIYLCSVPGQGLEKLFFGSGTQLSVL.

This sequence joins TRBV4-3 and TRBJ2-5; TRBD2 matches at 11 bases. The CDR3 loop spans 16 amino acids. After removal of 0 bases from V and 4 bases from J, the junction contained 4 bases not matched to a gene. CDR1 is LGHNA, CDR2 YSLEER, per germline. The CDR3 DNA reads TGCGCCAGCAGCCAAGATGGTAGCGGGGGGGCAGAGACCCAGTACTTC. Residues: CASSQDGSGGAETQYF.

This rearrangement joins TRBV29-1 to TRBJ2-3, with TRBD2 identical over 10 bases. The junction had 7 bases not matched to a gene; V was cut back by 1 base and J by 0 bases. Per the germline V gene, CDR1 is SQVTM and CDR2 is ANQGSEA. The CDR3 consists of 17 residues. CDR3 protein: CSVEVWTSGASTDTQYF. The CDR3 DNA sequence: TGCAGCGTTGAAGTCTGGACTAGCGGAGCTAGCACAGATACGCAGTATTTT.

The V and J genes are TRBV18 and TRBJ2-3; D is unresolved. The CDR3 contains 17 residues. Germline V gene lookup returns CDR1 KGHSH and CDR2 LQKENI. V lost 3 bases and J 0 bases, leaving 16 bases between the germline ends. The CDR3: CASSPPSGWPSTDTQYF. The DNA of the CDR3 is TGTGCCAGCTCACCCCCGAGTGGGTGGCCAAGCACAGATACGCAGTATTTT. Full variable domain (missing parts from reference TRBV18 and TRBJ2-3): NAGVMQNPRHLVRRRGQEARLRCSPMKGHSHVYWYRQLPEEGLKFMVYLQKENIIDESGMPKERFSAEFPKEGPSILRIQQVVRGDSAAYFCASSPPSGWPSTDTQYFGPGTRLTVL.

This clone occurred once. CDR3 sequence: CSVDGGAGGPTADTQYF. The CDR3 bases are TGCAGCGTTGATGGTGGGGCGGGGGGCCCGACGGCAGATACGCAGTATTTT. The rearrangement uses TRBV29-1 and TRBJ2-3; 8 bases line up with TRBD2. This CDR3 region has 17 residues. Looked up from germline, CDR1 is SQVTM and CDR2 is ANQGSEA. The J segment lost 4 bases and the V segment lost 3 bases, leaving 15 bases of the junction unmatched.

The J gene is TRBJ1-2, the V gene TRBV28; maybe TRBD1 (5 bases). Germline-derived CDR1 and CDR2 are MDHEN and SYDVKM. V gave up 1 base and J gave up 6 bases, with 12 bases separating them. The CDR3 extends over 14 amino acids. CDR3 DNA: TGTGCCAGCAGTTTATCTCGGGACCGGGATGGCTACACCTTC. It yields the protein CASSLSRDRDGYTF.

This sequence joins TRBV7-2 and TRBJ1-1, with TRBD1 as a possible D gene (6 bases). Germline assignment: CDR1 SGHTA and CDR2 FQGNSA. The CDR3 spans 15 residues. V lost 4 bases and J lost 0, with 12 bases in between. The CDR3 DNA reads as TGTGCCAGCAGCTCCACAGGGATAATGAACACTGAAGCTTTCTTT. It codes for CASSSTGIMNTEAFF.